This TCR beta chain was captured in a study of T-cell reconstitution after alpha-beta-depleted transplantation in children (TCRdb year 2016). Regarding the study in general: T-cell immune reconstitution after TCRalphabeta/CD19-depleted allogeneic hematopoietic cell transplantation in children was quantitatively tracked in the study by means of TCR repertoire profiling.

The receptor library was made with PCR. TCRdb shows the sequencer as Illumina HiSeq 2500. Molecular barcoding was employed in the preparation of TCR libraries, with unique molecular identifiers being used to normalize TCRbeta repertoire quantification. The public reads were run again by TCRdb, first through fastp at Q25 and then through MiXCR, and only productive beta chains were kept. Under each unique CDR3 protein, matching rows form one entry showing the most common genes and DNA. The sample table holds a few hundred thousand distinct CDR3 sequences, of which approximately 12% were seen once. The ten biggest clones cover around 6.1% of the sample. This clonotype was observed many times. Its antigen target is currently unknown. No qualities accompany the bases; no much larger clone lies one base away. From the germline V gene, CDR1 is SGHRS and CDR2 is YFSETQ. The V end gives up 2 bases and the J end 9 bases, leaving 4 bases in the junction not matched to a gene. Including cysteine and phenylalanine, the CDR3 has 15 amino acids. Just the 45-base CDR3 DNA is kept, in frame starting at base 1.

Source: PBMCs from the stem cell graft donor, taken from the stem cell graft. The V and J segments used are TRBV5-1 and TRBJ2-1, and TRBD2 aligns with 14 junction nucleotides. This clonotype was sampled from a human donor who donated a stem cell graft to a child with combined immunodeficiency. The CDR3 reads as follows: CASSLGTSGSGEQFF. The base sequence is TGCGCCAGCAGCTTAGGGACTAGCGGGAGCGGTGAGCAGTTCTTC.